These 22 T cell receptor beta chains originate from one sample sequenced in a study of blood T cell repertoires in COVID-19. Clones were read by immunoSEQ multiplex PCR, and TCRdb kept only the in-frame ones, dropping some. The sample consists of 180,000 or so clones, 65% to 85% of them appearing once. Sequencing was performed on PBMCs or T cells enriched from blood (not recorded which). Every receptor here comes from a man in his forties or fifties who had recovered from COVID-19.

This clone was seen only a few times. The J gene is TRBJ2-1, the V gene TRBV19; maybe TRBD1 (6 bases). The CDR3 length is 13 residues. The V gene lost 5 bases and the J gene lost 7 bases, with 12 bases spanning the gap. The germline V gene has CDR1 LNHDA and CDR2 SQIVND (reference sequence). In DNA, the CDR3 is TGTGCCAGTAGTCCCATACAGGGTAATGAGCAGTTCTTC. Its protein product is CASSPIQGNEQFF.

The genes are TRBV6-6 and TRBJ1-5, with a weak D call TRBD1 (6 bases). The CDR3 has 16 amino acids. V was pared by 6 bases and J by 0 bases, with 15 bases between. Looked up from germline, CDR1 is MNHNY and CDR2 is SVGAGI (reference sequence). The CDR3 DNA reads TGTGCCAGCAGACCTACAGGGAAATATAGCAATCAGCCCCAGCATTTT. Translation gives CASRPTGKYSNQPQHF.

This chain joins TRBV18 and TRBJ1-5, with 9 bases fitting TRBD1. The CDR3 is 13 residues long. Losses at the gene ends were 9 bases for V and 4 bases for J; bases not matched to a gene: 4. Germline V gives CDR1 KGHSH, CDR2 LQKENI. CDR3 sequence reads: CASQGQGNQPQHF. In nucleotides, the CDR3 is TGTGCCAGTCAGGGACAGGGTAATCAGCCCCAGCATTTT. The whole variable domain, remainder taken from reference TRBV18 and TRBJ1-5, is NAGVMQNPRHLVRRRGQEARLRCSPMKGHSHVYWYRQLPEEGLKFMVYLQKENIIDESGMPKERFSAEFPKEGPSILRIQQVVRGDSAAYFCASQGQGNQPQHFGDGTRLSIL.

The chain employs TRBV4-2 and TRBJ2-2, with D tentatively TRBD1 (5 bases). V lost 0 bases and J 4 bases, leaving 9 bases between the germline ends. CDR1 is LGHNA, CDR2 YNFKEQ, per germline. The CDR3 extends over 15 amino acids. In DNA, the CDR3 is TGTGCCAGCAGCCAAGAGGGGCAGGGCACCGGGGAGCTGTTTTTT. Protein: CASSQEGQGTGELFF.

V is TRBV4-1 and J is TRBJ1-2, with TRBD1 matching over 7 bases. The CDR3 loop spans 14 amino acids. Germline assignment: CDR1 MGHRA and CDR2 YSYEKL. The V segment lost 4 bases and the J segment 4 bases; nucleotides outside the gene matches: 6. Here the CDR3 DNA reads TGCGCCAGCAGCCTCGGACAGGCGACCTATGGCTACACCTTC. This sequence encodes CASSLGQATYGYTF.

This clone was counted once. Here the CDR3 reads CASRTTGGAGYGYTF. CDR3 DNA: TGTGCCAGCAGGACGACAGGGGGCGCAGGCTATGGCTACACCTTC. The V call is TRBV28, the J call TRBJ1-2; TRBD1 matches at 10 bases. CDR1 is MDHEN, CDR2 SYDVKM, per germline. V trimming: 6 bases; J trimming: 4 bases; junction bases outside the gene matches: 8. This CDR3 is built from 15 residues.

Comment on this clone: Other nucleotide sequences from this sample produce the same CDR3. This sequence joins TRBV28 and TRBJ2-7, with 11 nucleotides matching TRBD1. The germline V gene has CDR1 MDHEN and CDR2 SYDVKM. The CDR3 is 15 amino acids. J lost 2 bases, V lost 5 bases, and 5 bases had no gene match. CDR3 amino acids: CASSLRGQGAYEQYF. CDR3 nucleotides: TGTGCCAGCAGTCTGAGGGGACAGGGGGCCTACGAGCAGTACTTC.

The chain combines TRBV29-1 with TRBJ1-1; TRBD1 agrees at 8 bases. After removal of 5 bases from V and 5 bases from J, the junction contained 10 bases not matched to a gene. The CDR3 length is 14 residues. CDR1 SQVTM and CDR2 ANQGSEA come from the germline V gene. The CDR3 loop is CSVPLTGEGTEAFF. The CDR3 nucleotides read TGCAGCGTTCCGTTGACAGGGGAGGGGACTGAAGCTTTCTTT.

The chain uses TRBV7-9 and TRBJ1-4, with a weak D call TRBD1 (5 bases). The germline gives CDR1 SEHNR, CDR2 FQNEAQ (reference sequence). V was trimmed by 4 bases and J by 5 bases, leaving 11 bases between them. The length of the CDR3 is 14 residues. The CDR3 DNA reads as TGTGCCAGCAGCTCGGACACGGTCAATGAAAAACTGTTTTTT. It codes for CASSSDTVNEKLFF.

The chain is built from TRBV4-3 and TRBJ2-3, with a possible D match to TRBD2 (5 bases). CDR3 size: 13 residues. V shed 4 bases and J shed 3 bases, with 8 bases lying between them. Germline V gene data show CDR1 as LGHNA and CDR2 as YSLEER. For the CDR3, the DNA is TGCGCCAGCAGCCTCCGACTAACAGATACGCAGTATTTT. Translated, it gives CASSLRLTDTQYF.

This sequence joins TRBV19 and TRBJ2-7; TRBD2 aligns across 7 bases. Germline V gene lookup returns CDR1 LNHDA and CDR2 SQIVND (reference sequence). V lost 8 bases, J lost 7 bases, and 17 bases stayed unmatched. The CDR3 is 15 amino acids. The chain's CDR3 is CASRDVGLGSGEQYF. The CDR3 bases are TGTGCCAGTCGGGATGTAGGACTAGGCTCGGGAGAGCAGTACTTC. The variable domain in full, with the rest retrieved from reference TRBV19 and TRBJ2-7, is DGGITQSPKYLFRKEGQNVTLSCEQNLNHDAMYWYRQDPGQGLRLIYYSQIVNDFQKGDIAEGYSVSREKKESFPLTVTSAQKNPTAFYLCASRDVGLGSGEQYFGPGTRLTVT.

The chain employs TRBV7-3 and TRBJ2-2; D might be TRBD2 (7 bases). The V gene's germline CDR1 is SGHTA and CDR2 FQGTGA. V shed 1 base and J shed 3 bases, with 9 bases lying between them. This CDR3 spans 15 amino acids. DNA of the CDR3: TGTGCCAGCAGCTTAAACGGGGGGCACACCGGGGAGCTGTTTTTT. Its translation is CASSLNGGHTGELFF.

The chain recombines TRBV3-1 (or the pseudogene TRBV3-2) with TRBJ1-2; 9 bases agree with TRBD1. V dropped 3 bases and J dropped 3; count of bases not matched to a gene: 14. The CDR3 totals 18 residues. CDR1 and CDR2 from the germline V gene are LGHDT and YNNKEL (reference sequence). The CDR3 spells CASSHQKGDRDEDYGYTF. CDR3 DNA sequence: TGTGCCAGCAGCCACCAAAAAGGGGACAGGGATGAGGACTATGGCTACACCTTC.

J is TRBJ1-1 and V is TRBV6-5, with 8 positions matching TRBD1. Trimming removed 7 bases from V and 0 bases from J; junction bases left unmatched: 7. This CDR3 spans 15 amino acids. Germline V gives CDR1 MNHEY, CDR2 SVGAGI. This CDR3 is CASKEDRVVNTEAFF. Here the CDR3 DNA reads TGTGCCAGCAAGGAGGACAGGGTCGTGAACACTGAAGCTTTCTTT.

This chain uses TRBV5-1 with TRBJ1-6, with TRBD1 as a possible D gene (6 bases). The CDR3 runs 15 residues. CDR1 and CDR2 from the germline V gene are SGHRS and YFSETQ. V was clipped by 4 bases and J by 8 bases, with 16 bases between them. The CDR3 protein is CASSLRGVGDSPLHF. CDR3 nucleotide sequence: TGCGCCAGCAGCCTCAGGGGAGTCGGTGATTCACCCCTCCACTTT.

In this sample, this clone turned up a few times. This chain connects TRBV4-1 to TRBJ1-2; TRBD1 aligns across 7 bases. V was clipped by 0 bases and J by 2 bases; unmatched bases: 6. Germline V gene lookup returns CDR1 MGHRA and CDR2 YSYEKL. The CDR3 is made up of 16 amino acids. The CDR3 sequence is CASSQDRQGLNYGYTF. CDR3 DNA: TGCGCCAGCAGCCAAGATAGACAGGGCCTAAACTATGGCTACACCTTC.

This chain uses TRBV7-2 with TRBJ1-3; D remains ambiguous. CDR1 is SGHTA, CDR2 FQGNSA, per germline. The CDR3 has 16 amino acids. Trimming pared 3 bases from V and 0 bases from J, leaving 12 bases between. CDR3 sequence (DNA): TGTGCCAGCAGCTTCCTGACTCAGTTCTCTGGAAACACCATATATTTT. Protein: CASSFLTQFSGNTIYF.

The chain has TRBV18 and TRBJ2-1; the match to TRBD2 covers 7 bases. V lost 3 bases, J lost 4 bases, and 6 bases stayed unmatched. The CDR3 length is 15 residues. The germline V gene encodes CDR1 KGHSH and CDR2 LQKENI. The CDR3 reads CASSPSSGYYNEQFF. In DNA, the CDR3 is TGTGCCAGCTCACCCTCTAGCGGATATTACAATGAGCAGTTCTTC.

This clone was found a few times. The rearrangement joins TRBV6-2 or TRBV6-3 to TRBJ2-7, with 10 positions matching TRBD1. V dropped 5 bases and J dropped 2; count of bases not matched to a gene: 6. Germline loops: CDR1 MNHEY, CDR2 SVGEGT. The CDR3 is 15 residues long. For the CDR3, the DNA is TGTGCCAGCAGTAGAGGGACAGGGGCGACCTACGAGCAGTACTTC. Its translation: CASSRGTGATYEQYF.

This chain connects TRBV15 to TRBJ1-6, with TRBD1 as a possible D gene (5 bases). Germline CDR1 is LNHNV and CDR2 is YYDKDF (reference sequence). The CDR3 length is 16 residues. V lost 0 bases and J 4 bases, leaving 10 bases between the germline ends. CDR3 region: CATSRDYDSYNSPLHF. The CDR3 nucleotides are TGTGCCACCAGCAGAGATTATGACAGTTATAATTCACCCCTCCACTTT.

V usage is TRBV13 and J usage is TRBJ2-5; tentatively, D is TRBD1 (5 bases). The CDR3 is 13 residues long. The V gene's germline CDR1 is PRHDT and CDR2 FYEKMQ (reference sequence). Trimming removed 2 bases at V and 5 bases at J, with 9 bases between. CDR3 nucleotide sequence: TGTGCCAGCAGCTTAACAGGTTCCGAGACCCAGTACTTC. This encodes CASSLTGSETQYF. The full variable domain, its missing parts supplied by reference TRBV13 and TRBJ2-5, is AAGVIQSPRHLIKEKRETATLKCYPIPRHDTVYWYQQGPGQDPQFLISFYEKMQSDKGSIPDRFSAQQFSDYHSELNMSSLELGDSALYFCASSLTGSETQYFGPGTRLLVL.

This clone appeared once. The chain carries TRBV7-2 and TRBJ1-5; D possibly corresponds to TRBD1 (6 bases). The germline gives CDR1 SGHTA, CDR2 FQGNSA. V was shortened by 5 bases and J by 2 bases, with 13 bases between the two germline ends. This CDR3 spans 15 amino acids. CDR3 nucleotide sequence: TGTGCCAGCAGCAAAGGGGGAGGGGGCAATCAGCCCCAGCATTTT. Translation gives CASSKGGGGNQPQHF.